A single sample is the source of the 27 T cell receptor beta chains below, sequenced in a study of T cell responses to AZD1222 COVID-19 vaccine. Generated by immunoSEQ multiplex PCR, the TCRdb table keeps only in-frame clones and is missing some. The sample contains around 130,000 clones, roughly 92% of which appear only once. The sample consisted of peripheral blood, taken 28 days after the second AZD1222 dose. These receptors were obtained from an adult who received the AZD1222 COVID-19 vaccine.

This CDR3 is CSASSAWEEKLFF. The CDR3 coding sequence is TGCAGTGCTAGTTCCGCCTGGGAGGAAAAACTGTTTTTT. The J gene is TRBJ1-4, the V gene TRBV20-1, with D unclear. The CDR3 has 13 residues. CDR1 and CDR2 (germline): DFQATT, SNEGSKA (reference sequence). V was shortened by 3 bases and J by 8 bases, with 13 bases between the two germline ends.

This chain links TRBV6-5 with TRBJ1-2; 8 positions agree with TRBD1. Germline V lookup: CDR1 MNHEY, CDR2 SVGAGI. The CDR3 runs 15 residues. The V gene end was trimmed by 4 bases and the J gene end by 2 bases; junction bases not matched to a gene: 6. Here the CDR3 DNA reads TGTGCCAGCAGTTCCCCACGACAGGGGAACTATGGCTACACCTTC. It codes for CASSSPRQGNYGYTF.

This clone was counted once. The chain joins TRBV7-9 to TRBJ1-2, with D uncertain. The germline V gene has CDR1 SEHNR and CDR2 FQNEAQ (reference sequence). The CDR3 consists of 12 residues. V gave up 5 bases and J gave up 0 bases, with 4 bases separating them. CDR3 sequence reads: CASSAANYGYTF. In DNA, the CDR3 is TGTGCCAGCAGCGCAGCTAACTATGGCTACACCTTC.

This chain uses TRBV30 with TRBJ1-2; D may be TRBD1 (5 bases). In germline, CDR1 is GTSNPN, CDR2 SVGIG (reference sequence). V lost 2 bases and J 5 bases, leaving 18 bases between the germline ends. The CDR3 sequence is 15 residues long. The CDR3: CAWSPGLGVPYGYTF. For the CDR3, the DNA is TGTGCCTGGAGTCCGGGACTGGGGGTCCCTTATGGCTACACCTTC.

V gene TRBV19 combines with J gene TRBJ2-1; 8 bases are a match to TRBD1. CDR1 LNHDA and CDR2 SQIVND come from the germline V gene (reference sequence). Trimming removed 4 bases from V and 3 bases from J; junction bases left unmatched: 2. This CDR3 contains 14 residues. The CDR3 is CASSTDRGYNEQFF. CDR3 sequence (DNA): TGTGCCAGTAGTACCGACAGGGGCTACAATGAGCAGTTCTTC. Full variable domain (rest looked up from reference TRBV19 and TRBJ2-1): DGGITQSPKYLFRKEGQNVTLSCEQNLNHDAMYWYRQDPGQGLRLIYYSQIVNDFQKGDIAEGYSVSREKKESFPLTVTSAQKNPTAFYLCASSTDRGYNEQFFGPGTRLTVL.

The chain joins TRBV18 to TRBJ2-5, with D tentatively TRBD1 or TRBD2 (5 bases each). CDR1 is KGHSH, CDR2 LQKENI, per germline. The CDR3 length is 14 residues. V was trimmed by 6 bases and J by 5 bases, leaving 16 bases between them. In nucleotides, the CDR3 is TGTGCCAGCTCCCTGGCCGGGGCGAGGGAGACCCAGTACTTC. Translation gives CASSLAGARETQYF.

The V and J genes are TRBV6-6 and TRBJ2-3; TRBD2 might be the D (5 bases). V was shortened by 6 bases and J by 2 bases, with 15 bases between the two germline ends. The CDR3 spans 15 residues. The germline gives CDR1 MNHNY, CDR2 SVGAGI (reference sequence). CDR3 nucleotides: TGTGCCAGCAGCCCCTTTCGGGGAGCCACAGATACGCAGTATTTT. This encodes CASSPFRGATDTQYF.

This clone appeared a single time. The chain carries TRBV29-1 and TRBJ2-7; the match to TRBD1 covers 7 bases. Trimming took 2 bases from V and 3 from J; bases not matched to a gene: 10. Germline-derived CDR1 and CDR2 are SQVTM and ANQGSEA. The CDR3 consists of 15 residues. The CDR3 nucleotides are TGCAGCGTTGAAAAAGCCGAGACAGGGTACTACGAGCAGTACTTC. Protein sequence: CSVEKAETGYYEQYF.

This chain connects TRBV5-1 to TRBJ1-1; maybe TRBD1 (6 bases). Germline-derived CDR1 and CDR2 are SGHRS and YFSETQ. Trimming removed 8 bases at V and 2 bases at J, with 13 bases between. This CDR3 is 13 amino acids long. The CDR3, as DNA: TGCGCCAGTAAAACAGGGCCAAACACTGAAGCTTTCTTT. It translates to CASKTGPNTEAFF.

In nucleotides, the CDR3 is TGTGCCTGGATAGGGTTGACTGAAGCTTTCTTT. Amino acids: CAWIGLTEAFF. The genes are TRBV30 and TRBJ1-1; no clear D. The CDR3 is made up of 11 amino acids. Germline CDR1 GTSNPN, CDR2 SVGIG (reference sequence). The V gene lost 4 bases and the J gene lost 5 bases, with 8 bases spanning the gap.

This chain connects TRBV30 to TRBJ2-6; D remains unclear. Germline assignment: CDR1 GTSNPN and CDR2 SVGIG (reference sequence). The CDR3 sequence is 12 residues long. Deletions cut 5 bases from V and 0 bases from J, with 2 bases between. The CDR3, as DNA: TGTGCCTGGGGCTCTGGGGCCAACGTCCTGACTTTC. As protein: CAWGSGANVLTF.

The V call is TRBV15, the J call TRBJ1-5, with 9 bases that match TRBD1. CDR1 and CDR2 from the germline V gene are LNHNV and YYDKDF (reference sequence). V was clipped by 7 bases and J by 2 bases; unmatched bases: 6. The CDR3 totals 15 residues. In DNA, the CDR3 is TGTGCCACCAAACAGGGGGCTTACGGCAATCAGCCCCAGCATTTT. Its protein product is CATKQGAYGNQPQHF. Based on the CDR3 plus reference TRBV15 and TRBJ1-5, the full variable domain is DAMVIQNPRYQVTQFGKPVTLSCSQTLNHNVMYWYQQKSSQAPKLLFHYYDKDFNNEADTPDNFQSRRPNTSFCFLDIRSPGLGDTAMYLCATKQGAYGNQPQHFGDGTRLSIL.

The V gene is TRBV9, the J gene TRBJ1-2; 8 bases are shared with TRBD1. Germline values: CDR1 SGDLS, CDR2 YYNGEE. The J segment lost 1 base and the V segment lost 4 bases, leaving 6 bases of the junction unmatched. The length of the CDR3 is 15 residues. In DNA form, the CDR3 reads TGTGCCAGCAGCTATGGACAGGGAATTAACTATGGCTACACCTTC. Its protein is CASSYGQGINYGYTF.

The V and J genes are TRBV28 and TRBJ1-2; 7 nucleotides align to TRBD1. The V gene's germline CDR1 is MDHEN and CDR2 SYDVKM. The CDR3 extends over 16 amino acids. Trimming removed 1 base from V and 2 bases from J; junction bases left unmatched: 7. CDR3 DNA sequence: TGTGCCAGCAGTTTATTCCACTTGGGACAGAACTATGGCTACACCTTC. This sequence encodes CASSLFHLGQNYGYTF.

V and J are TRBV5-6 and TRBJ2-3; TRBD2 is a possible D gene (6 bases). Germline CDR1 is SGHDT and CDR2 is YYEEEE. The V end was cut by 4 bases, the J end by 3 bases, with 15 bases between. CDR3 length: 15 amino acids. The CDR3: CASSPGLSVTDTQYF. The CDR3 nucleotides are TGTGCCAGCAGCCCCGGACTAAGTGTAACAGATACGCAGTATTTT.

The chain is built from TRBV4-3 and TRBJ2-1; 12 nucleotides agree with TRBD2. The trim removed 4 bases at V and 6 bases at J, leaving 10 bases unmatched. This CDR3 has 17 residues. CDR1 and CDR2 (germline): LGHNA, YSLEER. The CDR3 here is CASSPGLAGIVPNEQFF. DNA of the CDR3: TGCGCCAGCAGCCCCGGACTAGCGGGAATTGTGCCCAATGAGCAGTTCTTC.

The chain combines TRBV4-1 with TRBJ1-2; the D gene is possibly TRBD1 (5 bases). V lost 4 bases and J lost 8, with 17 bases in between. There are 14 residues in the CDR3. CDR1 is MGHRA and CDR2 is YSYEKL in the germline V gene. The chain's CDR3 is CASSPEAGRGGYTF. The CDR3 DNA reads TGCGCCAGCAGCCCCGAGGCGGGGCGCGGAGGCTACACCTTC.

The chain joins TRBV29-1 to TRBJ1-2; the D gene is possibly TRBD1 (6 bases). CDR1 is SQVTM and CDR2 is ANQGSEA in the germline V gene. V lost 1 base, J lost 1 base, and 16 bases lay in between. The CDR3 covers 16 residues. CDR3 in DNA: TGCAGCGTTGAAGCCTCGAGGGGGACAAATAACTATGGCTACACCTTC. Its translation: CSVEASRGTNNYGYTF.

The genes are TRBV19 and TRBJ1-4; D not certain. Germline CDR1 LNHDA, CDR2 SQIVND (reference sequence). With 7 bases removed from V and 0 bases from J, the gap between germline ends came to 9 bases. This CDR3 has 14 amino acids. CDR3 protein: CASTKVSTNEKLFF. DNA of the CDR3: TGTGCCAGTACGAAGGTGTCAACTAATGAAAAACTGTTTTTT.

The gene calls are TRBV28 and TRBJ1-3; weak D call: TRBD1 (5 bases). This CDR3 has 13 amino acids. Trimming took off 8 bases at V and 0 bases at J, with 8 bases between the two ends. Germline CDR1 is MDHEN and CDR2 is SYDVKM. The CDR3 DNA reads TGTGCCAGCGTTGACAGCTCTGGAAACACCATATATTTT. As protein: CASVDSSGNTIYF.

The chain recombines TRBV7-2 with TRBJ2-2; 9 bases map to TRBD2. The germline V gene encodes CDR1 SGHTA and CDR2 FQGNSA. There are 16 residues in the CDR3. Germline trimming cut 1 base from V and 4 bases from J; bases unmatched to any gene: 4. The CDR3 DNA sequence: TGTGCCAGCAGCTTAGGCCTAGCGGGGAGCACCGGGGAGCTGTTTTTT. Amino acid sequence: CASSLGLAGSTGELFF.

CDR3 region: CASSQTGGRGQPQHF. The CDR3 coding sequence is TGTGCCAGCAGCCAGACAGGGGGCCGGGGTCAGCCCCAGCATTTT. The V call is TRBV6-5, the J call TRBJ1-5, with 10 bases that match TRBD1. Germline-derived CDR1 and CDR2 are MNHEY and SVGAGI. This CDR3 is built from 15 residues. V trimming: 6 bases; J trimming: 6 bases; junction bases outside the gene matches: 8.

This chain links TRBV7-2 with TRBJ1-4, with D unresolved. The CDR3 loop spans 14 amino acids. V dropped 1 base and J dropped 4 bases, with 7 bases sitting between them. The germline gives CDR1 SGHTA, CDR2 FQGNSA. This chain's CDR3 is CASSLDRLNEKLFF. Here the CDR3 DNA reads TGTGCCAGCAGCTTAGATCGGCTTAATGAAAAACTGTTTTTT.

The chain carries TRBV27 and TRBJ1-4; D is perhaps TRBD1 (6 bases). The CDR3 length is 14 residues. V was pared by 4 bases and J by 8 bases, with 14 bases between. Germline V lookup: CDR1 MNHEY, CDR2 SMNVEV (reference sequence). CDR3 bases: TGTGCCAGCAGTTCCCCAGGGGTGGGGGAAAAACTGTTTTTT. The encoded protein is CASSSPGVGEKLFF.

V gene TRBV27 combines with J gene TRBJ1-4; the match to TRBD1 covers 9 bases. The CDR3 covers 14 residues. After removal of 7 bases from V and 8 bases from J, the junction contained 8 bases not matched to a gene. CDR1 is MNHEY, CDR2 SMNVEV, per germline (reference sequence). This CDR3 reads CASKTQGAGEKLFF. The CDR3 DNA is TGTGCCAGCAAGACACAGGGGGCAGGGGAAAAACTGTTTTTT.

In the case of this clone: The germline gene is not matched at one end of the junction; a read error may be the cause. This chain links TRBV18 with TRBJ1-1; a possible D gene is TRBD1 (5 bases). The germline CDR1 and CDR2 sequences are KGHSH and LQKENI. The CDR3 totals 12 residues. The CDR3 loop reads CASSTAEGGERF. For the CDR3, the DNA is TGTGCCAGCTCAACCGCGGAGGGAGGGGAGAGGTTT.

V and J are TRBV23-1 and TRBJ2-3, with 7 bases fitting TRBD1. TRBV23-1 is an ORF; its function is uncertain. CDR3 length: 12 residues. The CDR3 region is CDWDSLTDTQYF. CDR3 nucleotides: TGCGACTGGGACAGCCTCACAGATACGCAGTATTTT.